The clone carrying this TCR beta chain was counted between two and nine times. Antigen unknown. These data belong to a study of cytomegalovirus exposure and HLA in healthy donors. At the level of the study: The same platform was used for the 130 or so validation repertoires as for the approximately 730 first-cohort repertoires, as reported in a later analysis. Study results and caveats: Per published reports, the classifier diagnosed cytomegalovirus status with high specificity and sensitivity. The study designated roughly 150 TCR beta chains cytomegalovirus-associated.

Here immunoSEQ multiplex PCR was the method, and the copy in TCRdb shows in-frame clones only, minus some. The table includes 150,000 to 180,000 clones, around 83% detected once. The validation cohort, a group of more than 95 subjects, included the donors and was separate from the roughly 670-subject first cohort. CDR3 length equals 11 residues. Germline values: CDR1 SGHNT, CDR2 YYREEE (reference sequence). The V and J ends lost 4 bases and 10 bases respectively, with 9 bases between them. This sequence joins TRBV5-4 and TRBJ2-1; no clear D. This sequence was found in a human donor in good health. The sequenced sample was PBMCs. The CDR3 is CASSDDLEQFF. DNA of the CDR3: TGTGCCAGCAGCGACGACTTAGAGCAGTTCTTC.